One and the same sample provided the 18 T cell receptor beta chains below, sequenced in a study of T cells in Graves' hyperthyroidism and ophthalmopathy. Amplification targeted TCR beta CDR3 regions from RNA transcripts. HTBI primers were employed in a first-round RT-PCR of the TCR CDR3. TCRdb analysed the multiplex PCR reads with MiXCR anew, one entry per CDR3 protein. Of about 350,000 distinct CDR3 sequences listed, about 18% are singletons. Sequencing was performed on blood. The receptors originated from a woman aged 30 to 39 with Graves' hyperthyroidism that later progressed to Graves' ophthalmopathy.

This clonotype showed up many times. This chain uses TRBV7-9 with TRBJ1-1; the D is unclear. This CDR3 comprises 13 residues. CDR1 is SEHNR and CDR2 is FQNEAQ in the germline V gene (reference sequence). Trimming cost V 1 base and J 2 bases, with 5 bases left between them. The CDR3: CASSLVRNTEAFF. Here the CDR3 DNA reads TGTGCCAGCAGCTTAGTAAGAAACACTGAAGCTTTCTTT. Looking up the rest from reference TRBV7-9 and TRBJ1-1 gives the full variable domain: DTGVSQNPRHKITKRGQNVTFRCDPISEHNRLYWYRQTLGQGPEFLTYFQNEAQLEKSRLLSDRFSAERPKGSFSTLEIQRTEQGDSAMYLCASSLVRNTEAFFGQGTRLTVV.

The V and J genes are TRBV4-2 and TRBJ1-5, with a possible D match to TRBD1 (5 bases). Looked up from germline, CDR1 is LGHNA and CDR2 is YNFKEQ. The CDR3 loop spans 15 amino acids. Trimming stripped 8 bases from V and 3 bases from J, with 17 bases between. The DNA for the CDR3 is TGTGCCAGCGGCCCGATTCAGGGAGCCAATCAGCCCCAGCATTTT. This translates into CASGPIQGANQPQHF.

This clonotype has at least ten counts. V is TRBV2 and J is TRBJ2-5; D not resolved. The germline CDR1 and CDR2 sequences are SNHLY and FYNNEI. There are 13 residues in the CDR3. V dropped 6 bases and J dropped 0 bases, with 8 bases sitting between them. The CDR3 DNA reads TGTGCCAGCAGGATGGGGTACCAAGAGACCCAGTACTTC. It yields the protein CASRMGYQETQYF.

This chain joins TRBV6-2 or TRBV6-3 and TRBJ2-7; D possibly corresponds to TRBD1 (7 bases). From germline, CDR1 is MNHEY and CDR2 SVGEGT. The CDR3 extends over 18 amino acids. V was shortened by 0 bases and J by 0 bases, with 18 bases between the two germline ends. CDR3 loop: CASSYSLDDREVSYEQYF. CDR3 DNA: TGTGCCAGCAGTTACTCTTTAGACGACAGGGAGGTCTCCTACGAGCAGTACTTC.

This clonotype has at least ten counts. J is TRBJ2-1 and V is TRBV7-9; D is unresolved. Germline CDR1 reads SEHNR; CDR2 reads FQNEAQ (reference sequence). Trimming cost V 4 bases and J 4 bases, with 20 bases left between them. The CDR3 loop spans 17 amino acids. CDR3 bases: TGTGCCAGCAGCTCAAATCGGGCAGACGGAGCATACAATGAGCAGTTCTTC. Encoded protein: CASSSNRADGAYNEQFF.

This clonotype was seen ten or more times. The chain is built from TRBV12-3 or TRBV12-4 and TRBJ2-2; TRBD1 aligns across 7 bases. The CDR3 has 13 amino acids. V lost 6 bases, J lost 6 bases, and 4 bases stayed unmatched. CDR3 in DNA: TGTGCCAGCAGCCCCGGACAGGCCGGGGAGCTGTTTTTT. Amino acid sequence: CASSPGQAGELFF.

This clonotype has ten or more counts. The rearrangement uses TRBV12-3 or TRBV12-4 and TRBJ2-5; D uncertain. This CDR3 region has 14 residues. V gave up 5 bases and J gave up 6 bases, with 16 bases separating them. The CDR3 reads CASSMGPNDQTQYF. The CDR3 DNA is TGTGCCAGCAGTATGGGCCCGAACGACCAGACCCAGTACTTC.

This clonotype was recorded many times. The chain has TRBV29-1 and TRBJ2-5; TRBD2 matches 11 bases. This CDR3 is 15 amino acids long. After removal of 6 bases from V and 0 bases from J, the junction contained 6 bases not matched to a gene. The germline V gene has CDR1 SQVTM and CDR2 ANQGSEA. The CDR3 coding sequence is TGCAGCGTGCAGGGACTAGCGGAGTACCAAGAGACCCAGTACTTC. Its translation: CSVQGLAEYQETQYF.

This clonotype was seen many times. This chain connects TRBV10-3 to TRBJ1-6; 9 bases agree with TRBD1. V was clipped by 4 bases and J by 8 bases; unmatched bases: 6. Germline CDR1 ENHRY, CDR2 SYGVKD. CDR3 length equals 15 residues. CDR3 nucleotides: TGTGCCATCAGTGTGGACAGGGGAGAGTATTCACCCCTCCACTTT. Its translation: CAISVDRGEYSPLHF.

J is TRBJ2-5 and V is TRBV4-1, with D maybe TRBD2 (5 bases). The length of the CDR3 is 17 residues. The germline V gene encodes CDR1 MGHRA and CDR2 YSYEKL. V was shortened by 0 bases and J by 1 base, with 15 bases between the two germline ends. CDR3 residues: CASSQDTRNGVQETQYF. The CDR3 DNA reads as TGCGCCAGCAGCCAAGATACGAGGAACGGGGTCCAAGAGACCCAGTACTTC.

The gene calls are TRBV27 and TRBJ1-2, with unresolved D. V shed 3 bases and J shed 3 bases, with 11 bases lying between them. Germline V gene sequence: CDR1 MNHEY, CDR2 SMNVEV (reference sequence). This CDR3 spans 14 amino acids. The DNA for the CDR3 is TGTGCCAGCAGTTTGAAATCGGCAGACTATGGCTACACCTTC. Its translation is CASSLKSADYGYTF.

The chain is built from TRBV7-9 and TRBJ2-7, with D perhaps being TRBD1 or TRBD2 (6 bases each). The CDR3 runs 13 residues. Trimming cost V 1 base and J 8 bases, with 12 bases left between them. Germline CDR1 reads SEHNR; CDR2 reads FQNEAQ (reference sequence). CDR3 nucleotides: TGTGCCAGCAGCTTAGGGGGGGCAGCGAAGCAGTACTTC. It specifies CASSLGGAAKQYF. The variable domain in full, completed from reference TRBV7-9 and TRBJ2-7, reads DTGVSQNPRHKITKRGQNVTFRCDPISEHNRLYWYRQTLGQGPEFLTYFQNEAQLEKSRLLSDRFSAERPKGSFSTLEIQRTEQGDSAMYLCASSLGGAAKQYFGPGTRLTVT.

This clonotype was counted many times. The gene calls are TRBV18 and TRBJ2-5, with no clear D. Germline lookup yields CDR1 KGHSH and CDR2 LQKENI. V lost 0 bases, J lost 4 bases, and 6 bases lay in between. The CDR3 runs 13 residues. The CDR3 sequence is CASSPPVRETQYF. The CDR3 region has the DNA TGTGCCAGCTCACCACCGGTCCGAGAGACCCAGTACTTC.

The chain has TRBV27 and TRBJ2-3; 11 positions match TRBD2. Germline CDR1 reads MNHEY; CDR2 reads SMNVEV (reference sequence). CDR3 length: 13 residues. V lost 11 bases to trimming and J lost 4 bases; unmatched junction nucleotides: 5. This CDR3 is CAGQLAGADTQYF. The DNA of the CDR3 is TGTGCCGGCCAACTAGCGGGAGCAGATACGCAGTATTTT.

Regarding this clonotype: This sequence may be a read error, since a much larger clone differs from it by one base. The chain couples TRBV7-9 to TRBJ1-1; the D is unclear. From germline, CDR1 is SEHNR and CDR2 FQNEAQ (reference sequence). The CDR3 is 13 amino acids. The CDR3 DNA reads as TGTGCCGGCAGCTTTTCGCCGAACACTGAAGCTTTCTTT. This translates into CAGSFSPNTEAFF.

This clonotype was counted a few times. The chain combines TRBV6-2 or TRBV6-3 with TRBJ2-3, with TRBD2 matching over 7 bases. Germline V gene data show CDR1 as MNHEY and CDR2 as SVGEGT. V was clipped by 5 bases and J by 3 bases; unmatched bases: 11. This CDR3 region has 16 residues. The CDR3 DNA follows: TGTGCCAGCAGTGCATCTAGCGGTTATTTTACAGATACGCAGTATTTT. It specifies CASSASSGYFTDTQYF.

The chain uses TRBV2 and TRBJ2-3; 7 bases fit TRBD1. Germline assignment: CDR1 SNHLY and CDR2 FYNNEI. The CDR3 extends over 15 amino acids. Trimming took 6 bases from V and 0 from J; bases not matched to a gene: 6. CDR3 loop: CASSGQVTSTDTQYF. CDR3 coding DNA: TGTGCCAGCAGCGGACAGGTGACAAGCACAGATACGCAGTATTTT.

This clonotype was counted at least ten times. This chain connects TRBV6-1 to TRBJ2-2; TRBD2 agrees at 9 bases. Germline V lookup: CDR1 MNHNS, CDR2 SASEGT. The CDR3 extends over 15 amino acids. Unmatched junction bases numbered 3, after V lost 5 bases and J lost 2 bases. This chain's CDR3 is CASSYSGSNTGELFF. The CDR3 nucleotides read TGTGCCAGCAGTTATAGCGGGAGTAACACCGGGGAGCTGTTTTTT.